A single sample gave rise to the 10 T cell receptor beta chains below, sequenced in a study of T cells in Graves' hyperthyroidism and ophthalmopathy. Amplified TCR beta CDR3 regions came from RNA transcripts. Initially, a first-round RT-PCR of the TCR CDR3 employed the HTBI primer set. A single record per CDR3 protein comes from TCRdb applying MiXCR to the multiplex PCR reads. The data show over 150,000 distinct CDR3 sequences, about 15% seen once. Sequenced material: blood. Source of these receptors: a woman in her forties or fifties with Graves' hyperthyroidism.

This clonotype was detected ten times or more. CDR3 in amino acids: CASSSRVGGSTEAFF. CDR3 DNA: TGTGCCAGCAGCTCCCGGGTCGGGGGATCCACTGAAGCTTTCTTT. The genes are TRBV11-2 and TRBJ1-1, with D perhaps TRBD1 (5 bases). Germline assignment: CDR1 SGHAT and CDR2 FQNNGV. The CDR3 length is 15 residues. Trimming stripped 4 bases from V and 4 bases from J, with 16 bases between.

The chain combines TRBV6-1 with TRBJ1-1; 7 bases are a match to TRBD1. The CDR3 runs to 16 residues. Germline V gene sequence: CDR1 MNHNS, CDR2 SASEGT. Losses at the gene ends were 4 bases for V and 3 bases for J; bases not matched to a gene: 11. The CDR3 region has the DNA TGTGCCAGCAGTGGAGGACAGGCGGGAGCTTACACTGAAGCTTTCTTT. Translation: CASSGGQAGAYTEAFF.

This clonotype was recorded many times. The V gene is TRBV5-1, the J gene TRBJ1-5; the D gene is possibly TRBD1 (6 bases). The CDR3 totals 15 residues. Germline V CDR1 and CDR2: SGHRS, YFSETQ. V lost 1 base and J lost 4, with 12 bases in between. DNA of the CDR3: TGCGCCAGCAGCTTGCTGGGGGCAAGTAATCAGCCCCAGCATTTT. It is translated as CASSLLGASNQPQHF. The variable domain in full, with the rest retrieved from reference TRBV5-1 and TRBJ1-5, is KAGVTQTPRYLIKTRGQQVTLSCSPISGHRSVSWYQQTPGQGLQFLFEYFSETQRNKGNFPGRFSGRQFSNSRSEMNVSTLELGDSALYLCASSLLGASNQPQHFGDGTRLSIL.

The V and J genes are TRBV12-3 or TRBV12-4 and TRBJ1-2; 7 nucleotides match TRBD1. There are 14 residues in the CDR3. J was trimmed by 5 bases and V by 0 bases; bases with no gene match: 3. CDR3 loop: CASSLAGGAYGYTF. The DNA of the CDR3 is TGTGCCAGCAGTTTAGCAGGGGGCGCTTATGGCTACACCTTC.

This clonotype was seen repeatedly, ten times or more. The chain has TRBV12-3 or TRBV12-4 and TRBJ1-1; D might be TRBD1 (6 bases). V was trimmed by 6 bases and J by 4 bases, leaving 18 bases between them. The CDR3 covers 15 residues. The CDR3 DNA reads as TGTGCCAGCAGAGAAACGACAGGAGACTTCACTGAAGCTTTCTTT. This gives the protein CASRETTGDFTEAFF.

The V gene is TRBV20-1, the J gene TRBJ2-3, with 10 bases matching TRBD2. Trimming cost V 0 bases and J 6 bases; bases outside gene matches: 3. There are 14 residues in the CDR3. CDR1 is DFQATT and CDR2 is SNEGSKA in the germline V gene (reference sequence). CDR3 bases: TGCAGTGCTAGAGAACTAGCGGGGAGGGATACGCAGTATTTT. Translating it yields CSARELAGRDTQYF.

Ten or more counts support this clonotype. The chain employs TRBV12-3 or TRBV12-4 and TRBJ2-1; TRBD2 matches at 12 bases. The CDR3 spans 15 residues. J lost 5 bases, V lost 6 bases, and 5 bases had no gene match. CDR3: CASRGGLAGHNEQFF. CDR3 coding DNA: TGTGCCAGCAGGGGGGGACTAGCGGGCCACAATGAGCAGTTCTTC.

This clonotype was counted many times. The chain couples TRBV12-3 or TRBV12-4 to TRBJ2-3; D uncertain. This CDR3 comprises 10 residues. The germline V and J ends were trimmed by 5 bases and 4 bases, with 1 base remaining between them. CDR3 in DNA: TGTGCCAGCAGTCCAGATACGCAGTATTTT. It specifies CASSPDTQYF.

The rearrangement links TRBV29-1 to TRBJ2-6; maybe TRBD1 (6 bases). CDR3 size: 15 residues. V was clipped by 4 bases and J by 1 base, with 11 bases between them. Germline loops: CDR1 SQVTM, CDR2 ANQGSEA. CDR3 region: CSVADTGSGANVLTF. DNA for the CDR3: TGCAGCGTTGCGGATACAGGGTCTGGGGCCAACGTCCTGACTTTC.

There are a few counts of this clonotype. This chain joins TRBV11-2 and TRBJ2-1; unclear D gene. The V gene lost 3 bases and the J gene lost 7 bases, with 10 bases spanning the gap. This CDR3 is built from 13 residues. Looked up from germline, CDR1 is SGHAT and CDR2 is FQNNGV. In DNA, the CDR3 is TGTGCCAGCAGCTTTAGGCTATCTAATGAGCAGTTCTTC. As protein: CASSFRLSNEQFF.